The clone carrying this T cell receptor (beta chain) was recorded a few times. The antigen is not known. By quantitative 5'-RACE with molecular barcodes, the TCR beta libraries were made. Each CDR3 protein is one row after TCRdb ran MiXCR on the 5' RACE reads. Among fewer than 500,000 distinct CDR3 sequences listed, approximately 26% were seen once. The data were taken from a study of CD8 T cells in ankylosing spondylitis. Study-wide results and limits: Earlier work had already found some motif variants in reactive arthritis synovial fluid and blood. Characteristic of ankylosing spondylitis blood, it appeared, was a TCR beta motif comprising eight highly homologous variants. Clones linked to disease were reported to show significant enrichment in matched ankylosing spondylitis synovial fluid.

In germline, CDR1 is SQVTM, CDR2 ANQGSEA. The CDR3 has 13 amino acids. Trimming cost V 0 bases and J 5 bases; bases outside gene matches: 2. The chain employs TRBV29-1 and TRBJ1-1, with 8 bases fitting TRBD1. The specimen was blood, either unsorted or a sorted T cell fraction (not recorded which). This receptor was identified in a male donor with ankylosing spondylitis. The CDR3 reads CSVEETGETEAFF. In DNA form, the CDR3 reads TGCAGCGTTGAAGAGACAGGGGAGACTGAAGCTTTCTTT.